This T cell receptor (beta chain) was sequenced during a study of blood T cells in healthy people across ages. Germline CDR1 is MNHEY and CDR2 is SMNVEV (reference sequence). After removal of 5 bases from V and 5 bases from J, the junction contained 8 bases not matched to a gene. The CDR3 contains 17 residues. General study results and limits: As age increased, TCR beta diversity per million T cells fell in a roughly linear fashion.

PCR was performed a second time for about 7 to 11 cycles using a sample-barcoded 5' primer and a J-beta primer mix. MiXCR was run by TCRdb on the 5' RACE reads, yielding one entry per CDR3 protein. The data hold about 1.6 million distinct CDR3 sequences, with almost 35% observed a single time. This clonotype was seen a handful of times. Its antigen is unknown. Source material: blood. This clonotype was obtained from a young woman in good health. The chain carries TRBV27 and TRBJ2-3; 15 bases agree with TRBD2. This CDR3 is CASSLLPGLAGGDTQYF. CDR3 nucleotide sequence: TGTGCCAGCAGTCTACTACCGGGACTAGCGGGGGGAGATACGCAGTATTTT.